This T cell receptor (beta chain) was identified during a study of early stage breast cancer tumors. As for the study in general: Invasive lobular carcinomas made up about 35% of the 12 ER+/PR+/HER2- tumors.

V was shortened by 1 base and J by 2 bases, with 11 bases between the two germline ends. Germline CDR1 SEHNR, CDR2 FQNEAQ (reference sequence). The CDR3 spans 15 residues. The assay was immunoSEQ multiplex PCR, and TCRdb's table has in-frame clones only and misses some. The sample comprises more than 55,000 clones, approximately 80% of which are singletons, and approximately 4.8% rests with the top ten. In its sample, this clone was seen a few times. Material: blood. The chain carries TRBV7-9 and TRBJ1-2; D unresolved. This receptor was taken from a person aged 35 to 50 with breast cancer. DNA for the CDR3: TGTGCCAGCAGCTTAGTGGTCGGGGAAAACTATGGCTACACCTTC. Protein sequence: CASSLVVGENYGYTF.